This T cell receptor beta chain is drawn from a study of cytomegalovirus exposure and HLA in healthy donors. The PCR was carried out with 60 Vbeta primers and 13 Jbeta primers. This table comes from immunoSEQ multiplex PCR, and its TCRdb copy is limited to in-frame clones, with some not included. The sample includes around 140,000 clones, roughly 9.6% of them seen just once. General study points: Beyond CMV serostatus, there was no information to go on about immune exposure. The investigators catalogued 164 TCR beta chains as cytomegalovirus-associated. As a later analysis revealed, the rate of TCR association differed by HLA locus, with DRB1 most and HLA-C fewest.

V lost 5 bases and J 6 bases, leaving 16 bases between the germline ends. The CDR3 sequence is 14 residues long. Germline CDR1 reads LGHNA; CDR2 reads YSLEER. This clone was picked up a small number of times. The antigen remains undetermined. This clonotype was sampled from a woman aged 35 to 49 in good health and CMV-seropositive. The sample comprised PBMCs. The chain carries TRBV4-3 and TRBJ1-1; maybe TRBD1 (5 bases). DNA of the CDR3: TGCGCCAGCAGCTGGAACAGGCTAATATCTGAAGCTTTCTTT. Its translation: CASSWNRLISEAFF.